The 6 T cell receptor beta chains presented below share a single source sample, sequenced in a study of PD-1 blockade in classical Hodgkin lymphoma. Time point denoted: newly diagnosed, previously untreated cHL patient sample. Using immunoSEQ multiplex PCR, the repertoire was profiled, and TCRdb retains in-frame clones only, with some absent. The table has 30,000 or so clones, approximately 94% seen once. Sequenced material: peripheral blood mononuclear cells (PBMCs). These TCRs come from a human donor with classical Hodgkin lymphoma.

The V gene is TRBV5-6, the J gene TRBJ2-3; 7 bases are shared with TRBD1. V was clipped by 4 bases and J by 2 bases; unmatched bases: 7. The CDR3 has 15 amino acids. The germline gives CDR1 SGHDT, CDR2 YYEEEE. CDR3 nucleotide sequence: TGTGCCAGCAGCCTACTGGGACAGAACACAGATACGCAGTATTTT. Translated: CASSLLGQNTDTQYF.

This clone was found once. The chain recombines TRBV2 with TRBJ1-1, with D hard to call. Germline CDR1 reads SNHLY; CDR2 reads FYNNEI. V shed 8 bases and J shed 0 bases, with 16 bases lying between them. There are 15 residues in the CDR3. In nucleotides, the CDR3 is TGTGCCAGCCGAAGACGTGGAGGTTTGAACACTGAAGCTTTCTTT. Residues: CASRRRGGLNTEAFF.

Here the CDR3 reads CASSLNEGWRNTEAFF. The CDR3 DNA reads as TGTGCCAGCAGCTTAAATGAGGGGTGGAGGAACACTGAAGCTTTCTTT. The chain links TRBV7-9 to TRBJ1-1; TRBD1 is a possible D gene (5 bases). V was shortened by 2 bases and J by 1 base, with 14 bases between the two germline ends. The CDR3 covers 16 residues. In germline, CDR1 is SEHNR, CDR2 FQNEAQ (reference sequence).

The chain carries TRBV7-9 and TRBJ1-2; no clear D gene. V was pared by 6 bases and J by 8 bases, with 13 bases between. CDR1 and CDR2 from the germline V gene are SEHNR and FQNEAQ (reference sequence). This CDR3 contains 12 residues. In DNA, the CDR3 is TGTGCCAGCAGGTCCGTGGTGAGAGGCTACACCTTC. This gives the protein CASRSVVRGYTF.

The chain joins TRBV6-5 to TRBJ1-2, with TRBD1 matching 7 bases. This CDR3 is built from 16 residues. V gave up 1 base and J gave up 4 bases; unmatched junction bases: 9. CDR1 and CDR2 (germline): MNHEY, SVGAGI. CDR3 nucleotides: TGTGCCAGCAGTTACTTGAGGGGGCCTGTTAGCTATGGCTACACCTTC. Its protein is CASSYLRGPVSYGYTF.

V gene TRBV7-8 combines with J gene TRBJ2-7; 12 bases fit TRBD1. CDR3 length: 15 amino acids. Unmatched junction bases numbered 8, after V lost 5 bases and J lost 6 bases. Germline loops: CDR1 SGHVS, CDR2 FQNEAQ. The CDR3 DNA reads TGTGCCAGCAGCACCCGGGACAGGGGGCTCGGCGAGCAGTACTTC. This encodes CASSTRDRGLGEQYF.